A selection of T cell receptor beta chains follows, all from one sample in a study of patients and donors after allogeneic stem cell transplantation. From the RT-PCR reads, TCRdb called clonotypes with MiXCR, one entry per CDR3 protein. The repertoire holds about 960,000 distinct CDR3 sequences, with around 17% as singletons. Sequenced sample: blood, either unsorted or a sorted T cell fraction (not recorded which). The source of these receptors is a human donor who was either an allogeneic HSCT recipient or a stem cell or donor lymphocyte infusion donor (not recorded which). It is not recorded whose cells these are; they may come from a transplant donor. The CDR3 runs from the conserved cysteine through the conserved F or W. D genes are given only for firm matches. The size entry is marked missing in some rows and otherwise reads once, few, many or a size class.

cdr3_aa cdr3_nt clone_size v_call d_call j_call
CASSNPRATNEKLFF TGTGCCAGCAGCAACCCGCGGGCAACTAATGAAAAACTGTTTTTT - TRBV11-2 - TRBJ1-4
CASSLGRMMGQMNTEAFF TGTGCCAGCAGCTTAGGACGGATGATGGGGCAGATGAACACTGAAGCTTTCTTT many TRBV7-3 - TRBJ1-1
CSAFGLAGDHNEQFF TGCAGTGCTTTCGGACTAGCGGGAGACCACAATGAGCAGTTCTTC - TRBV20-1 TRBD2 TRBJ2-1
CASSSDSNGWDNEQFF TGTGCCAGCAGTTCTGACTCGAACGGCTGGGACAATGAGCAGTTCTTC few TRBV12-3/TRBV12-4 - TRBJ2-1
CSASLQGAGEQYF TGCAGTGCTAGTCTACAGGGGGCTGGGGAGCAGTACTTC many TRBV20-1 TRBD1 TRBJ2-7
CASSPRPGDRGLPGELFF TGTGCCAGCAGCCCCAGACCCGGGGACAGGGGCCTGCCCGGGGAGCTGTTTTTT - TRBV7-6 TRBD1 TRBJ2-2
CASSLDSLDQPQHF TGCGCCAGCAGCTTAGACAGTCTGGATCAGCCCCAGCATTTT many TRBV5-1 - TRBJ1-5
CSAMGAGGVRNEQYF TGCAGTGCCATGGGGGCAGGGGGCGTCAGAAACGAGCAGTACTTC - TRBV20-1 TRBD1 TRBJ2-7
CASSSPWQGSSYNSPLHF TGTGCCAGCAGCTCCCCATGGCAGGGGAGCTCCTATAATTCACCCCTCCACTTT - TRBV11-2 - TRBJ1-6
CASSRRGGLSSTDTQYF TGTGCCAGCAGCCGGAGGGGGGGGCTAAGTAGCACAGATACGCAGTATTTT - TRBV7-2 - TRBJ2-3
CSARDLTDTQYF TGCAGTGCTAGAGATCTGACAGATACGCAGTATTTT few TRBV20-1 - TRBJ2-3
CASSIRTGNTDTQYF TGCGCCAGCAGCATCCGGACAGGGAACACAGATACGCAGTATTTT - TRBV5-1 TRBD1 TRBJ2-3
CASSLGDGANEQYF TGTGCCAGCAGTTTGGGTGACGGGGCGAACGAGCAGTACTTC few TRBV12-3/TRBV12-4 - TRBJ2-7
CASSLVVNTGELFF TGCGCCAGCAGCTTGGTCGTGAACACCGGGGAGCTGTTTTTT - TRBV5-1 - TRBJ2-2
CASSYSRGAGVNEQFF TGTGCCAGCAGTTACTCTAGGGGTGCGGGGGTAAATGAGCAGTTCTTC few TRBV6-2/TRBV6-3 TRBD2 TRBJ2-1
CASSRDGGRGNEQFF TGTGCCAGCAGTAGGGACGGCGGGAGGGGCAATGAGCAGTTCTTC few TRBV6-4 TRBD2 TRBJ2-1
CSVEEAGASYNEQFF TGCAGCGTTGAAGAGGCGGGGGCCTCCTACAATGAGCAGTTCTTC few TRBV29-1 - TRBJ2-1
CASSLSDRGDTEAFF TGTGCCAGCAGTTTATCGGACAGGGGGGACACTGAAGCTTTCTTT few TRBV27 TRBD1 TRBJ1-1
CSALKTATYEQYF TGCAGTGCTCTAAAGACAGCGACTTACGAGCAGTACTTC - TRBV20-1 - TRBJ2-7
CSARVGARGSAEAFF TGCAGTGCTAGAGTGGGAGCGAGGGGATCGGCTGAAGCTTTCTTT once TRBV20-1 - TRBJ1-1
CASSSDRRVPPLAETGELFF TGTGCCAGCAGCTCCGACAGGCGAGTCCCACCCTTGGCTGAAACCGGGGAGCTGTTTTTT - TRBV11-1 - TRBJ2-2
CASSQARQGEAFF TGCGCCAGCAGCCAAGCCCGACAGGGGGAAGCTTTCTTT few TRBV4-1 TRBD1 TRBJ1-1
CSAGDSRGSYEQYF TGCAGTGCTGGGGACAGCCGGGGGTCCTACGAGCAGTACTTC - TRBV20-1 - TRBJ2-7
CASSPPPSWAKSSTDTQYF TGTGCCAGCAGTCCACCCCCGTCTTGGGCCAAAAGTTCCACAGATACGCAGTATTTT few TRBV6-9 - TRBJ2-3
CASSLRDRVHGYTF TGTGCCAGCAGCTTGCGGGACAGGGTTCATGGCTACACCTTC - TRBV5-8 TRBD1 TRBJ1-2
CASSLDHAVPSYEQYF TGCGCCAGCAGCTTGGACCACGCAGTCCCTTCCTACGAGCAGTACTTC few TRBV5-1 - TRBJ2-7
CASSQDWETATYEQYF TGCGCCAGCAGCCAAGATTGGGAGACAGCAACCTACGAGCAGTACTTC few TRBV4-1 - TRBJ2-7
CASSEASGRYDEQYF TGCGCCAGCAGTGAGGCTAGCGGGAGATATGACGAGCAGTACTTC once TRBV10-2 TRBD2 TRBJ2-7
CSAHGLGGSNQPQHF TGCAGTGCTCACGGGCTGGGCGGGAGCAATCAGCCCCAGCATTTT - TRBV20-1 - TRBJ1-5